This T cell receptor beta chain was profiled in a study of T cell responses to AZD1222 COVID-19 vaccine. Study-wide findings and caveats: Possibly, clonal diversity was underestimated; donors were largely white British and included more females. An increase in Spike-specific TCR breadth and depth was observed after two AZD1222 doses.

This CDR3 has 13 amino acids. CDR1 and CDR2 (germline): ENHRY, SYGVKD. This table comes from immunoSEQ multiplex PCR, and its TCRdb copy is limited to in-frame clones, with some not included. The sample records 140,000 to 150,000 clones, 82% being singletons. This clone was counted only a few times. Its antigen remains unknown. Sample: peripheral blood, taken on day 0 of MenACWY control vaccination. This sequence was found in an adult in good health. This sequence joins TRBV10-3 and TRBJ1-1; TRBD1 might be the D (5 bases). The CDR3 here is CAYKAGSNTEAFF. CDR3 bases: TGTGCATACAAGGCAGGGAGCAACACTGAAGCTTTCTTT.